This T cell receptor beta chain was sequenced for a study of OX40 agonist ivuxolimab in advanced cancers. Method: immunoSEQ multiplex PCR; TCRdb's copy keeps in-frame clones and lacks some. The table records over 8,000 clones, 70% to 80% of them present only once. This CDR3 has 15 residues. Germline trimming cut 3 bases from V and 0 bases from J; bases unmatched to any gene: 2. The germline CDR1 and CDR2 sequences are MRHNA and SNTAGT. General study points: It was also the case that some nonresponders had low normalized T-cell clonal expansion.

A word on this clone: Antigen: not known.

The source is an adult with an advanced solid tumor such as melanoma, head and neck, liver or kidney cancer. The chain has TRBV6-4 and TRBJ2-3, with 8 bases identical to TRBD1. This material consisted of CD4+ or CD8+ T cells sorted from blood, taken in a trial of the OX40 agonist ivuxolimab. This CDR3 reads CASSEQGGSTDTQYF. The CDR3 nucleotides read TGTGCCAGCAGTGAACAGGGGGGAAGCACAGATACGCAGTATTTT.